The 12 T cell receptor beta chains given below trace back to one sample, sequenced in a study of shared clonotypes between healthy human individuals. Assay used: immunoSEQ multiplex PCR; TCRdb lists only in-frame clones, some missing. The table lists 1.6 million or so clones, just under 99% of them singletons, with approximately 0.38% in the top ten. The sample comprised naive CD4+ T cells sorted from blood. Described subset: CD45RA+ positively selected. The receptors here all came from a man aged 30-40 years in good health.

V gene TRBV30 combines with J gene TRBJ2-7; D uncertain. The length of the CDR3 is 9 residues. V dropped 7 bases and J dropped 6 bases, with 7 bases sitting between them. Germline loops: CDR1 GTSNPN, CDR2 SVGIG (reference sequence). CDR3: CALGCEQYF. The DNA of the CDR3 is TGTGCCTTGGGGTGCGAGCAGTACTTC.

J is TRBJ2-2 and V is TRBV7-6; 8 bases fit TRBD1. The CDR3 spans 16 residues. J lost 5 bases, V lost 5 bases, and 10 bases had no gene match. Germline V gene lookup returns CDR1 SGHVS and CDR2 FNYEAQ. This CDR3 reads CASSPGTGIRTGELFF. The DNA of the CDR3 is TGTGCCAGCAGCCCGGGGACAGGCATCAGGACCGGGGAGCTGTTTTTT. The variable domain in full, completed from reference TRBV7-6 and TRBJ2-2, reads GAGVSQSPRYKVTKRGQDVALRCDPISGHVSLYWYRQALGQGPEFLTYFNYEAQQDKSGLPNDRFSAERPEGSISTLTIQRTEQRDSAMYRCASSPGTGIRTGELFFGEGSRLTVL.

This sequence joins TRBV28 and TRBJ1-5, with a tentative D call TRBD1 (5 bases). Germline V gene sequence: CDR1 MDHEN, CDR2 SYDVKM. The germline V and J ends were trimmed by 5 bases and 5 bases, with 16 bases remaining between them. The CDR3 is 15 residues long. In DNA form, the CDR3 reads TGTGCCAGCAGTCCAGGGTCTGCCGTGGATCAGCCCCAGCATTTT. The encoded protein is CASSPGSAVDQPQHF.

The chain couples TRBV15 to TRBJ1-2, with D perhaps TRBD1 (5 bases). The CDR3 is made up of 14 amino acids. V gave up 0 bases and J gave up 5 bases, with 10 bases separating them. Germline V gives CDR1 LNHNV, CDR2 YYDKDF (reference sequence). In DNA form, the CDR3 reads TGTGCCACCAGCAGAGATGTGGGGGGGTATGGCTACACCTTC. It encodes CATSRDVGGYGYTF.

This clone has only one observation. The chain uses TRBV5-1 and TRBJ1-5; 9 nucleotides align to TRBD1. V trimming: 2 bases; J trimming: 5 bases; junction bases outside the gene matches: 5. This CDR3 spans 15 amino acids. Germline V gene data show CDR1 as SGHRS and CDR2 as YFSETQ. The CDR3 spells CASSLQGAFDQPQHF. The CDR3 DNA follows: TGCGCCAGCAGCTTACAGGGGGCGTTTGATCAGCCCCAGCATTTT.

The chain combines TRBV9 with TRBJ2-1, with D tentatively TRBD2 (6 bases). Trimming took off 2 bases at V and 8 bases at J, with 11 bases between the two ends. This CDR3 region has 13 residues. The germline gives CDR1 SGDLS, CDR2 YYNGEE. This CDR3 is CASSVGGNDEQFF. The CDR3 nucleotides read TGTGCCAGCAGCGTTGGGGGGAATGATGAGCAGTTCTTC.

The chain is built from TRBV11-2 and TRBJ2-7; the D is unclear. The CDR3 has 12 amino acids. V was shortened by 5 bases and J by 11 bases, with 16 bases between the two germline ends. The V gene's germline CDR1 is SGHAT and CDR2 FQNNGV. For the CDR3, the DNA is TGTGCCAGCAGCCCCGGCTACCCGGTGAAGTACTTC. This gives the protein CASSPGYPVKYF.

The CDR3 nucleotides read TGTGCCAGCAGCTTCTTCGGGGACACCGGGGAGCTGTTTTTT. Encoded protein: CASSFFGDTGELFF. The rearrangement links TRBV7-9 to TRBJ2-2; tentatively, D is TRBD2 (5 bases). Trimming stripped 3 bases from V and 3 bases from J, with 8 bases between. Germline V gene sequence: CDR1 SEHNR, CDR2 FQNEAQ (reference sequence). The CDR3 covers 14 residues.

The rearrangement joins TRBV6-5 to TRBJ2-7; unclear D gene. The V and J ends lost 2 bases and 9 bases respectively, with 17 bases between them. This CDR3 region has 14 residues. From germline, CDR1 is MNHEY and CDR2 SVGAGI. The CDR3 here is CASSYAQAVKGQYF. DNA for the CDR3: TGTGCCAGCAGTTACGCCCAGGCCGTGAAGGGGCAGTACTTC.

This sequence joins TRBV7-9 and TRBJ1-2; D unclear. V lost 0 bases and J 4 bases, leaving 9 bases between the germline ends. Germline CDR1 and CDR2: SEHNR and FQNEAQ (reference sequence). The CDR3 sequence is 14 residues long. In nucleotides, the CDR3 is TGTGCCAGCAGCTTAGCTCTTATTGTCTATGGCTACACCTTC. Encoded protein: CASSLALIVYGYTF.

V and J are TRBV5-4 and TRBJ2-1, with TRBD2 matching 8 bases. This CDR3 region has 14 residues. V shed 3 bases, J shed 10 bases, and the junction held 9 bases outside the gene matches. Germline loops: CDR1 SGHNT, CDR2 YYREEE (reference sequence). The CDR3 nucleotides are TGTGCCAGCAGCTCTACTAGCGGTCGGGTGGAGCAGTTCTTC. It codes for CASSSTSGRVEQFF.

This chain links TRBV10-3 with TRBJ2-3; D is undetermined. Trimming stripped 6 bases from V and 6 bases from J, with 10 bases between. CDR1 is ENHRY and CDR2 is SYGVKD in the germline V gene. This CDR3 comprises 12 residues. DNA for the CDR3: TGTGCCATCAGATCCGGTATGGATACGCAGTATTTT. Its protein is CAIRSGMDTQYF.